This T cell receptor (beta chain) came from a study of graft-versus-host responses after intestinal transplantation. Study-level background: Anti-thymocyte globulin induction, then tacrolimus and steroids for 3 to 4 years, went to all recipients. Study-wide results and caveats: The authors found GvH clones in recipient marrow, some appearing first in ileum or blood. Early after transplant, HvG clones declined as circulating GvH clones peaked.

From the graft tissue, intraepithelial and lamina propria lymphocytes were released through processing. The repertoire was sequenced with immunoSEQ multiplex PCR; TCRdb's copy has only in-frame clones and lacks some. The sample lists more than 12,000 clones, about two thirds seen once, with approximately 23% in the top ten. Points on this clone: The antigen is unknown.

Germline assignment: CDR1 KGHSH and CDR2 LQKENI. The ends were cut back, 3 bases at V and 3 bases at J, with 14 bases in the middle. This CDR3 has 15 amino acids. The input for sequencing was ileum tissue, taken around 99 weeks after intestinal transplantation. This sequence joins TRBV18 and TRBJ1-2; D is possibly TRBD1 (5 bases). This sequence originates from a human patient who received an intestinal transplant, so some T cells may come from the graft donor. Here the CDR3 DNA reads TGTGCCAGCTCACCGAGTAGGGGTTCGGACTATGGCTACACCTTC. Protein product: CASSPSRGSDYGYTF. The entire variable domain, with the rest obtained from reference TRBV18 and TRBJ1-2, is as follows: NAGVMQNPRHLVRRRGQEARLRCSPMKGHSHVYWYRQLPEEGLKFMVYLQKENIIDESGMPKERFSAEFPKEGPSILRIQQVVRGDSAAYFCASSPSRGSDYGYTFGSGTRLTVV.